The 31 T cell receptor beta chains reported below all come from one sample, sequenced in a study of breast tumors, draining lymph nodes, adjacent tissues. A single record per CDR3 protein comes from TCRdb applying MiXCR to the multiplex PCR reads. The sample holds 180,000 or so distinct CDR3 sequences, approximately 31% seen once. Breast cancer patients provided tissue from their axillary draining lymph nodes. Sequencing used axillary lymph node tissue. These receptors all stem from a female donor with breast cancer. Some clones in this sample may be carry-over from other donors' samples.

This clonotype was seen many times. V is TRBV7-9 and J is TRBJ1-6; D possibly corresponds to TRBD1 (6 bases). V lost 5 bases, J lost 6 bases, and 14 bases lay in between. Germline CDR1 reads SEHNR; CDR2 reads FQNEAQ (reference sequence). This CDR3 is built from 15 residues. CDR3 loop: CASSPPTGSNSPLHF. The CDR3 bases are TGTGCCAGCAGCCCGCCGACAGGAAGTAATTCACCCCTCCACTTT.

This clonotype was observed many times. The chain employs TRBV7-8 and TRBJ2-7; D remains ambiguous. The CDR3 is 15 amino acids. Germline V gene sequence: CDR1 SGHVS, CDR2 FQNEAQ. V was trimmed by 7 bases and J by 4 bases, leaving 20 bases between them. The DNA of the CDR3 is TGTGCCAGCACCAATAGTGGCGCAGGTCAGTACGAGCAGTACTTC. Translation: CASTNSGAGQYEQYF.

As to this clonotype: An end of the junction does not agree with germline; a read error may underlie this. The chain is built from TRBV6-5 and TRBJ1-5, with D uncertain. The CDR3 covers 14 residues. Germline assignment: CDR1 MNHEY and CDR2 SVGAGI. CDR3 in amino acids: CASSPRSGFQLQHF. CDR3 DNA sequence: TGTGCCAGCAGTCCACGGTCGGGGTTTCAGCTCCAGCATTTT.

The gene calls are TRBV15 and TRBJ2-2; the D gene is possibly TRBD2 (6 bases). CDR3 length: 14 residues. The germline CDR1 and CDR2 sequences are LNHNV and YYDKDF (reference sequence). Trimming took 3 bases from V and 6 from J, leaving 11 bases between them. CDR3 region: CATSRDYSAGELFF. The CDR3 coding sequence is TGTGCCACCAGCAGGGACTATTCTGCCGGGGAGCTGTTTTTT.

This clonotype turned up a few times. This may come from a read error, since a much larger clone is one base off. The V and J genes are TRBV20-1 and TRBJ2-1; no clear D gene. CDR3 length: 14 residues. V dropped 5 bases and J dropped 9 bases, with 20 bases sitting between them. CDR1 is DFQATT and CDR2 is SNEGSKA in the germline V gene (reference sequence). The CDR3: CSAPPQGRTTEQFF. The CDR3 DNA follows: TGCAGTGCTCCTCCTCAAGGACGGACCACTGAGCAGTTCTTC.

This clonotype was seen at least ten times. The gene calls are TRBV6-2 or TRBV6-3 and TRBJ2-7; D call uncertain. Trimming stripped 5 bases from V and 4 bases from J, with 6 bases between. The CDR3 extends over 11 amino acids. The V gene's germline CDR1 is MNHEY and CDR2 SVGEGT. In nucleotides, the CDR3 is TGTGCCAGCAGTCGTACTTACGAGCAGTACTTC. Protein sequence: CASSRTYEQYF.

This clonotype was found many times. The chain has TRBV6-5 and TRBJ2-5; D is perhaps TRBD2 (5 bases). With 6 bases removed from V and 5 bases from J, the gap between germline ends came to 19 bases. Germline CDR1 is MNHEY and CDR2 is SVGAGI. The CDR3 totals 15 residues. CDR3 sequence (DNA): TGTGCCAGCAGGGAGGATGGGGTAGGGTGGGAGACCCAGTACTTC. It translates to CASREDGVGWETQYF.

This clonotype was recorded many times. The rearrangement joins TRBV6-2 or TRBV6-3 to TRBJ2-3, with 8 nucleotides matching TRBD2. J gave up 4 bases and V 6 bases, and 6 bases lay outside the gene matches. Per germline, CDR1 MNHEY and CDR2 SVGEGT. This CDR3 region has 14 residues. CDR3 DNA sequence: TGTGCCAGCAGCCCCAGCGGGAGTTCAGATACGCAGTATTTT. Protein: CASSPSGSSDTQYF.

For this clonotype: An end of the junction does not agree with germline; a read error may underlie this. The V gene is TRBV6-1, the J gene TRBJ2-3; 9 bases are a match to TRBD1. Germline loops: CDR1 MNHNS, CDR2 SASEGT. CDR3 size: 14 residues. CDR3 protein: CASSGTGVTDTRYF. The CDR3 nucleotides read TGTGCCAGCAGTGGGACAGGGGTCACAGATACGCGGTATTTT.

This clonotype was counted between two and nine times. A much larger clone is a single base away; this may be a read error. This chain uses TRBV10-2 with TRBJ2-3; either TRBD1 or TRBD2 may supply D (5 bases each). V lost 8 bases to trimming and J lost 4 bases, with 22 bases between them. Germline V gene lookup returns CDR1 WSHSY and CDR2 SAAADI. CDR3 length equals 16 residues. The CDR3 reads CASAEVGKGTADTQYF. The CDR3 DNA follows: TGCGCCAGCGCAGAAGTAGGGAAGGGGACCGCAGATACGCAGTATTTT.

This clonotype has only a few counts. The chain is built from TRBV6-1 and TRBJ2-1; D might be TRBD1 (5 bases). The V end lost 8 bases, the J end lost 2 bases, and 13 bases lay between the germline ends. The CDR3 contains 14 residues. Germline V gene data show CDR1 as MNHNS and CDR2 as SASEGT. CDR3 bases: TGTGCCAGCTGTCAGACAGCCGCCTACAATGAGCAGTTCTTC. Protein: CASCQTAAYNEQFF.

This clonotype was counted at least ten times. The chain links TRBV3-1 to TRBJ1-2; D not certain. This CDR3 contains 12 residues. Germline V gene sequence: CDR1 LGHDT, CDR2 YNNKEL (reference sequence). Trimming left V 4 bases short and J 6 bases short, with 9 bases between. The CDR3 region is CASSPGEHGYTF. The CDR3 nucleotides read TGTGCCAGCAGCCCCGGGGAGCATGGCTACACCTTC.

This clonotype was recorded at least ten times. The chain couples TRBV7-8 to TRBJ2-3; unclear D gene. Trimming shortened V by 1 base and J by 2 bases, and 13 bases separated the two germline ends. The CDR3 runs to 16 residues. Germline CDR1 SGHVS, CDR2 FQNEAQ. CDR3 amino acids: CASSLVRSLITDTQYF. The CDR3 DNA reads as TGTGCCAGCAGCTTAGTGAGGTCGCTAATCACAGATACGCAGTATTTT.

This clonotype occurred many times. V usage is TRBV5-1 and J usage is TRBJ2-3, with D possibly TRBD2 on 5 matching bases. Germline assignment: CDR1 SGHRS and CDR2 YFSETQ. V was clipped by 0 bases and J by 4 bases, with 12 bases between them. The CDR3 has 15 amino acids. The CDR3: CASSLGASRPDTQYF. The CDR3 DNA follows: TGCGCCAGCAGCTTGGGAGCTAGCAGGCCAGATACGCAGTATTTT.

The CDR3 coding sequence is TGTGCCAGCAGTGCTAGAGTCTCCAGAAGGGCCAATGAGCAGTTCTTC. This codes for CASSARVSRRANEQFF. V usage is TRBV7-2 and J usage is TRBJ2-1, with D uncertain. CDR3 length equals 16 residues. Germline V gene lookup returns CDR1 SGHTA and CDR2 FQGNSA. The V end lost 6 bases, the J end lost 6 bases, and 21 bases lay between the germline ends.

For this clonotype: One junction end disagrees with the germline gene, perhaps due to a read error. The chain employs TRBV6-5 and TRBJ2-7, with no clear D. The CDR3 loop spans 14 amino acids. Looked up from germline, CDR1 is MNHEY and CDR2 is SVGAGI. CDR3 sequence reads: CASSHSNPPYEQYF. CDR3 nucleotide sequence: TGTGCCAGCAGTCACTCGAACCCCCCTTACGAGCAGTACTTC.

The table lists this clonotype with many counts. V gene TRBV19 combines with J gene TRBJ1-4; TRBD1 matches 9 bases. The CDR3 consists of 14 residues. Germline values: CDR1 LNHDA, CDR2 SQIVND (reference sequence). J gave up 6 bases and V 5 bases, and 4 bases lay outside the gene matches. This CDR3 is CASSGGTGYEKLFF. The CDR3 DNA is TGTGCCAGTAGTGGAGGGACAGGGTATGAAAAACTGTTTTTT.

At least ten counts were recorded for this clonotype. A much larger clone differs by one base, so this may be a read error. The CDR3 region is CASSPLAGDFNEQFF. Here the CDR3 DNA reads TGTGCCAGCAGTCCCCTAGCGGGAGATTTCAATGAGCAGTTCTTC. This chain uses TRBV6-5 with TRBJ2-1, with TRBD2 matching over 10 bases. V shed 5 bases, J shed 6 bases, and the junction held 7 bases outside the gene matches. Germline CDR1 reads MNHEY; CDR2 reads SVGAGI. CDR3 size: 15 residues.

This clonotype was seen at least ten times. This chain uses TRBV14 with TRBJ2-1, with D hard to call. Germline V lookup: CDR1 SGHDN, CDR2 FVKESK. Trimming stripped 4 bases from V and 7 bases from J, with 11 bases between. This CDR3 has 13 residues. As DNA, the CDR3 is TGTGCCAGCAGCCTGACTGACCTAAATGAGCAGTTCTTC. It codes for CASSLTDLNEQFF.

Many counts were recorded for this clonotype. The chain recombines TRBV7-3 with TRBJ2-3; the match to TRBD2 covers 12 bases. The CDR3 loop spans 18 amino acids. The ends lost 0 bases at V and 1 base at J; junction bases unmatched: 5. Germline V lookup: CDR1 SGHTA, CDR2 FQGTGA. The CDR3 here is CASSLTASGGGGTDTQYF. In nucleotides, the CDR3 is TGTGCCAGCAGCTTAACGGCTAGCGGGGGGGGTGGCACAGATACGCAGTATTTT. The variable domain in full, completed from reference TRBV7-3 and TRBJ2-3, reads GAGVSQTPSNKVTEKGKYVELRCDPISGHTALYWYRQSLGQGPEFLIYFQGTGAADDSGLPNDRFFAVRPEGSVSTLKIQRTERGDSAVYLCASSLTASGGGGTDTQYFGPGTRLTVL.

This clonotype was observed at least ten times. The chain employs TRBV7-3 and TRBJ2-1, with D possibly matching TRBD2 (5 bases). Looked up from germline, CDR1 is SGHTA and CDR2 is FQGTGA. The CDR3 is 15 amino acids. The V gene lost 0 bases and the J gene lost 1 base, with 7 bases spanning the gap. The CDR3 DNA sequence: TGTGCCAGCAGCTTAACGGAGGCGTCCTACAATGAGCAGTTCTTC. Encoded protein: CASSLTEASYNEQFF.

This clonotype was seen at least ten times. This chain links TRBV6-5 with TRBJ2-3; the match to TRBD2 covers 7 bases. There are 17 residues in the CDR3. The germline V gene encodes CDR1 MNHEY and CDR2 SVGAGI. V lost 0 bases to trimming and J lost 0 bases; unmatched junction nucleotides: 6. CDR3 protein: CASSYSNQRGSTDTQYF. For the CDR3, the DNA is TGTGCCAGCAGTTACTCAAACCAGCGGGGTAGCACAGATACGCAGTATTTT.

The table lists this clonotype with many counts. The chain couples TRBV5-1 to TRBJ1-3, with a possible D match to TRBD1 (5 bases). CDR3 length: 15 residues. V shed 1 base and J shed 4 bases, with 12 bases lying between them. Germline V gives CDR1 SGHRS, CDR2 YFSETQ. CDR3 DNA: TGCGCCAGCAGCTTGACGGGACTCCAAGGAAACACCATATATTTT. Translation gives CASSLTGLQGNTIYF.

This clonotype was found many times. V and J are TRBV20-1 and TRBJ2-7; 8 positions agree with TRBD1. The CDR3 has 13 amino acids. V shed 6 bases and J 5 bases; nucleotides not matched to a gene: 9. Germline CDR1 DFQATT, CDR2 SNEGSKA (reference sequence). CDR3 sequence reads: CSARTGTGDEQYF. CDR3 DNA: TGCAGTGCCAGGACAGGGACCGGCGACGAGCAGTACTTC.

This clonotype was recorded many times. The chain recombines TRBV6-2 or TRBV6-3 with TRBJ2-7; 8 bases fit TRBD2. Germline CDR1 and CDR2: MNHEY and SVGEGT. Trimming cost V 5 bases and J 0 bases; bases outside gene matches: 12. This CDR3 region has 17 residues. The CDR3 here is CASSTALIAGYSYEQYF. CDR3 sequence (DNA): TGTGCCAGCAGTACAGCACTTATAGCGGGATACTCCTACGAGCAGTACTTC.

The chain has TRBV18 and TRBJ2-1, with unresolved D. Germline V gene lookup returns CDR1 KGHSH and CDR2 LQKENI. Trimming took off 2 bases at V and 9 bases at J, with 11 bases between the two ends. The CDR3 loop spans 13 amino acids. Here the CDR3 DNA reads TGTGCCAGCTCACCAGGACCGAACAGTGAGCAGTTCTTC. Translating it yields CASSPGPNSEQFF.

This clonotype came up many times. The chain combines TRBV18 with TRBJ2-5; 11 positions match TRBD1. This CDR3 has 15 amino acids. Trimming removed 1 base from V and 5 bases from J; junction bases left unmatched: 3. CDR1 KGHSH and CDR2 LQKENI come from the germline V gene. The DNA of the CDR3 is TGTGCCAGCTCACCACAGGACAGGGGGCGTGAGACCCAGTACTTC. Protein: CASSPQDRGRETQYF.

This clonotype was seen ten or more times. The rearrangement uses TRBV12-3 or TRBV12-4 and TRBJ2-2; possibly TRBD2 for D (5 bases). The V gene lost 7 bases and the J gene lost 0 bases, with 9 bases spanning the gap. This CDR3 spans 14 amino acids. The CDR3 bases are TGTGCCAGCATCCCCGGGGCGAACACCGGGGAGCTGTTTTTT. It translates to CASIPGANTGELFF.

The sample holds many counts of this clonotype. The chain combines TRBV7-9 with TRBJ2-2; D is possibly TRBD1 (6 bases). This CDR3 has 18 amino acids. Between the trimmed V and J ends, which lost 2 bases and 7 bases, there was a span of 23 bases. Germline V CDR1 and CDR2: SEHNR, FQNEAQ (reference sequence). Here the CDR3 DNA reads TGTGCCAGCAGCTTACACGGGACATCCGGAACCAGGGGCGGGGAGCTGTTTTTT. As protein: CASSLHGTSGTRGGELFF.

Many counts were recorded for this clonotype. V gene TRBV7-9 combines with J gene TRBJ1-2, with D maybe TRBD1 (6 bases). The CDR3 length is 15 residues. V lost 7 bases and J 0 bases, leaving 15 bases between the germline ends. Germline V gene sequence: CDR1 SEHNR, CDR2 FQNEAQ (reference sequence). In nucleotides, the CDR3 is TGTGCCAGCAATCGGGGGGGCGACGCTAACTATGGCTACACCTTC. As protein: CASNRGGDANYGYTF.

The table lists this clonotype with a few counts. A read error may explain this, as a much larger clone is one base away. The rearrangement uses TRBV19 and TRBJ2-3, with TRBD2 as a possible D gene (7 bases). The V gene's germline CDR1 is LNHDA and CDR2 SQIVND (reference sequence). The CDR3 sequence is 15 residues long. In nucleotides, the CDR3 is TGTGCCGGTAGTATTGGGGGCGGGAGCCCAGATACGCAGTATTTT. Translated, it gives CAGSIGGGSPDTQYF.